This TCR beta chain originates from a study of blood T cells in healthy people across ages. This clonotype was seen more than once but under ten times. Deletions cut 0 bases from V and 5 bases from J, with 11 bases between. This CDR3 is 15 amino acids long. Germline values: CDR1 SGHDN, CDR2 FVKESK. Healthy Russian Caucasian donors spanned ages about 6 to 95 years. It was with a sample-barcoded 5' primer and a J-beta primer mix that a second PCR of roughly 6 to 12 cycles was run. Each cDNA molecule was tagged by a template-switch adaptor with 12 random nucleotides. TCRdb used MiXCR to reprocess the 5' RACE reads, holding one entry per CDR3 protein. The sample holds 1,500,000 or so distinct CDR3 sequences, 35% to 45% seen once.

This chain links TRBV14 with TRBJ2-4; D is tentatively TRBD1 or TRBD2 (6 bases each). Sequencing was carried out using blood. The receptor comes from a woman aged 18-35 years in good health. CDR3 nucleotides: TGTGCCAGCAGCCAAGATCTGGGGGGCGAAAACATTCAGTACTTC. This sequence encodes CASSQDLGGENIQYF.